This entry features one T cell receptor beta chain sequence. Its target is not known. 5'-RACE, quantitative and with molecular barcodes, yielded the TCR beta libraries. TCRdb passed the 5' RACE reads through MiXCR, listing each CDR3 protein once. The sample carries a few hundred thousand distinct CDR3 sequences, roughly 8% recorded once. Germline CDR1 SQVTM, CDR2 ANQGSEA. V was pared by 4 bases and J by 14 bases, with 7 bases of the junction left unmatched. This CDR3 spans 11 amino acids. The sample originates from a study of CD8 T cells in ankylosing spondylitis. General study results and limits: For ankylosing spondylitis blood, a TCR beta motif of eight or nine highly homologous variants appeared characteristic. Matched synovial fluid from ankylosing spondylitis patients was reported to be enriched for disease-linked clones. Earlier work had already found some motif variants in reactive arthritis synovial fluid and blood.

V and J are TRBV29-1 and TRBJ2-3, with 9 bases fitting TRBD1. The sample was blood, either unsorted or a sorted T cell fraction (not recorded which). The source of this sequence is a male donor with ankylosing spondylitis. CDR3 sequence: CSVGQGESRYF. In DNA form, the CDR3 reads TGCAGCGTTGGACAGGGGGAATCTCGGTATTTT.